These T cell receptor beta chains were read from a single sample in a study of siplizumab effects on memory and regulatory T cells. Sequencing used immunoSEQ multiplex PCR; TCRdb keeps in-frame clones, though not all of them. The table lists about 87,000 clones, 80% to 90% of them singletons, with 15% in the top ten. The sequencing input was CD4+ T cells sorted from blood. The receptor source for this set is a human donor in good health. Both conserved end residues are part of each CDR3. Each record gives: clone size, D gene, J gene, V gene, CDR3 DNA, CDR3 protein. A D gene is named only where the DNA matches it firmly. Not all rows give a size; the values are once, few, many and, for expanded clones, a class.

-,-,TRBJ2-3,TRBV4-3,TGCGCCAGCAGCCAATTTAGCGGCACAGATACGCAGTATTTT,CASSQFSGTDTQYF
-,-,TRBJ2-7,TRBV18,TGTGCCAGCTCACCTAACCGTGGCGAGCAGTACTTC,CASSPNRGEQYF
-,-,TRBJ2-3,TRBV7-2,TGTGCCAGCAGTAGCGGAAGCACAGATACGCAGTATTTT,CASSSGSTDTQYF
-,TRBD1,TRBJ1-2,TRBV10-3,TGTGCCATCAGGGGACAGGGAAGCGGCTACACCTTC,CAIRGQGSGYTF
-,-,TRBJ2-4,TRBV2,TGTGCCAGCAGTGAAATCACCCTAGGGGACAAAAACATTCAGTACTTC,CASSEITLGDKNIQYF
-,-,TRBJ1-2,TRBV5-1,TGCGCCAGCAGCTTAGGAGACCACTTATATGGCTACACCTTC,CASSLGDHLYGYTF
-,-,TRBJ2-5,TRBV20-1,TGCAGTGCTAGAGACCAAGAGACCCAGTACTTC,CSARDQETQYF
-,TRBD1,TRBJ1-5,TRBV7-9,TGTGCCAGCAGCCCTACCCTGACAGGGGATAGCAATCAGCCCCAGCATTTT,CASSPTLTGDSNQPQHF
once,-,TRBJ2-5,TRBV5-1,TGCGCCAGCAGCCTCCCGGGGGGCAATGGGGAGACCCAGTACTTC,CASSLPGGNGETQYF
-,TRBD1,TRBJ1-1,TRBV5-4,TGTGCCAGCAGCTTGCGACAGGGGGCTTCTGAAGCTTTCTTT,CASSLRQGASEAFF
-,TRBD2,TRBJ2-1,TRBV30,TGTGCCTGGAGTGTTGGGGGAGGGCCCCCCAATGAGCAGTTCTTC,CAWSVGGGPPNEQFF
-,-,TRBJ2-2,TRBV28,TGTGCCAGCAGTTTGGGGTTGACCGGGGAGCTGTTTTTT,CASSLGLTGELFF
-,-,TRBJ2-3,TRBV30,TGTGCCTTCTCCGGGACAAGCACAGATACGCAGTATTTT,CAFSGTSTDTQYF
-,TRBD1,TRBJ2-7,TRBV6-6,TGTGCCAGCAGTTACTCGGGACAGGGCTACGAGCAGTACTTC,CASSYSGQGYEQYF
-,-,TRBJ2-3,TRBV7-2,TGTGCCAGCAGCTTAGGTCCAGGGCCAGATACGCAGTATTTT,CASSLGPGPDTQYF
-,-,TRBJ2-5,TRBV9,TGTGCCAGCAGCGTAGGACCCTCTGGAGAGACCCAGTACTTC,CASSVGPSGETQYF
-,TRBD2,TRBJ2-5,TRBV5-6,TGTGCCACCAGGGAGGGAGCGGGGCTACAAGAGACCCAGTACTTC,CATREGAGLQETQYF